This entry features one T cell receptor (beta chain) sequence. Its antigen is still unknown. Under the ViraFEST assay, PBMC were stimulated with viral peptide pools so that antigen-specific CD4+ T cells expanded. Sequencing was performed afterwards. Once cultured for under 11 days, the cells underwent separation to obtain CD4+ T cells. Vaccine recipients, nucleocapsid antibody negative, had no prior SARS-CoV-2 infection. Each well held approximately 2.2 million PBMC cultured with approximately 9.7 ug/ml peptides and around 11 IU/ml IL-2. Half of the medium was exchanged for IL-2 medium on both days 3 and 7. This CDR3 has 17 amino acids. From germline, CDR1 is MGHRA and CDR2 YSYEKL. The V and J ends lost 0 bases and 0 bases respectively, with 13 bases between them. Assay: immunoSEQ multiplex PCR; the TCRdb copy retains only in-frame clones and omits some. Here the sample spans about 8,100 clones, roughly 74% being singletons.

This entry is derived from a study of vaccination effects on CD4 cells after COVID-19. The TCR comes from a human donor who received a COVID-19 vaccine. The sequencing here drew on CD4+ T cells from PBMCs cultured with HCoV-229E spike peptides, taken before COVID-19 vaccination. This chain links TRBV4-1 with TRBJ2-3; D is ambiguous. CDR3 bases: TGCGCCAGCAGCCAAGAGGTCGCCCCTCCTAGCACAGATACGCAGTATTTT. This sequence encodes CASSQEVAPPSTDTQYF.